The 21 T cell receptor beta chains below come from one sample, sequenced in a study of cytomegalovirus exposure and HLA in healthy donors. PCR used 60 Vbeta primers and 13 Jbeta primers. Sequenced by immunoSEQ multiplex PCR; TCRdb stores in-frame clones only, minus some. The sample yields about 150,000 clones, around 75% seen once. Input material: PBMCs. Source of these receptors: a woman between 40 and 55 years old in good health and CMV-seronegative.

This CDR3 reads CASGSSYNEQFF. The CDR3 coding sequence is TGTGCCAGCGGTAGCTCCTACAATGAGCAGTTCTTC. The chain has TRBV9 and TRBJ2-1; D unresolved. Germline assignment: CDR1 SGDLS and CDR2 YYNGEE. The CDR3 runs 12 residues. The V gene lost 7 bases and the J gene lost 0 bases, with 5 bases spanning the gap.

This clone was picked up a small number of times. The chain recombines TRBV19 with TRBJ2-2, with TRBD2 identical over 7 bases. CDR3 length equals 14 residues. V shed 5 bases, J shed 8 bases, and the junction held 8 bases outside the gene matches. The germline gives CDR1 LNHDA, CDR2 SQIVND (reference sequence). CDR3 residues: CASSPSSGWGELFF. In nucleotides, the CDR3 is TGTGCCAGTAGTCCCTCTAGCGGATGGGGGGAGCTGTTTTTT.

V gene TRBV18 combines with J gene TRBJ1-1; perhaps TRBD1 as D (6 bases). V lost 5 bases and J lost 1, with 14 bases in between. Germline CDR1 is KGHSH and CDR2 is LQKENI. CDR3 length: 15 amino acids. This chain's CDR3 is CASSARTVSNTEAFF. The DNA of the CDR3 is TGTGCCAGCTCAGCGCGGACAGTATCGAACACTGAAGCTTTCTTT.

The CDR3 DNA sequence: TGTGCCAGCACCTTTACAACAGATACGCAGTATTTT. Protein sequence: CASTFTTDTQYF. This chain connects TRBV7-8 to TRBJ2-3; D gene unclear. The germline CDR1 and CDR2 sequences are SGHVS and FQNEAQ. V gave up 7 bases and J gave up 3 bases, with 8 bases separating them. The CDR3 spans 12 residues.

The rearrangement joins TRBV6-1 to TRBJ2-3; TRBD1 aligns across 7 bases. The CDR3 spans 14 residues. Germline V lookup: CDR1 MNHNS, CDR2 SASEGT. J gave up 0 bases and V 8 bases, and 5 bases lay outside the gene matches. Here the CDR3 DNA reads TGTGCCAGCGGGACAGCTACTAGCACAGATACGCAGTATTTT. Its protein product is CASGTATSTDTQYF.

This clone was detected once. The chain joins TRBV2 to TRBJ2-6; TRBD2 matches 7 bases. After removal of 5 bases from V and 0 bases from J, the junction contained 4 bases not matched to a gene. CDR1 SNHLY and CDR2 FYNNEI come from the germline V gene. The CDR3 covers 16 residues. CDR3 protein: CASSRGGISGANVLTF. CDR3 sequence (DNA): TGTGCCAGCAGTCGGGGAGGGATCTCTGGGGCCAACGTCCTGACTTTC.

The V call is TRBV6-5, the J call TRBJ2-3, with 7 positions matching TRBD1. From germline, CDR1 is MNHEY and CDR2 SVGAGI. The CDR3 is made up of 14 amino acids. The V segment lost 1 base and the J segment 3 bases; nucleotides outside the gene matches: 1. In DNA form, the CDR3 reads TGTGCCAGCAGTTACTTACAGGGGACAGATACGCAGTATTTT. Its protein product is CASSYLQGTDTQYF.

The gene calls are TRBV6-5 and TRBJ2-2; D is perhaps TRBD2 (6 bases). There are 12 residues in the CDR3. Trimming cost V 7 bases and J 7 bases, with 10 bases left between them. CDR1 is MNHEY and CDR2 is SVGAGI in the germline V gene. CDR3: CASTSEGGELFF. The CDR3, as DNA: TGTGCCAGCACCTCGGAGGGCGGGGAGCTGTTTTTT.

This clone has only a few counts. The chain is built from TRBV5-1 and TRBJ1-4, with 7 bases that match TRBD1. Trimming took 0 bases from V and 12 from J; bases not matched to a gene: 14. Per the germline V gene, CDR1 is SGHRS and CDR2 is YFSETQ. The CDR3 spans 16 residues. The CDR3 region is CASSLAPDRIKGELFF. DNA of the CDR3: TGCGCCAGCAGCTTGGCCCCGGACAGGATAAAAGGGGAACTGTTTTTT.

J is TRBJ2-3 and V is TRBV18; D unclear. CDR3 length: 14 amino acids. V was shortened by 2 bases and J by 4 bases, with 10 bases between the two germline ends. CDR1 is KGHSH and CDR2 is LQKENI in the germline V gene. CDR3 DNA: TGTGCCAGCTCACCAGAAACTTACGCAGATACGCAGTATTTT. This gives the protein CASSPETYADTQYF.

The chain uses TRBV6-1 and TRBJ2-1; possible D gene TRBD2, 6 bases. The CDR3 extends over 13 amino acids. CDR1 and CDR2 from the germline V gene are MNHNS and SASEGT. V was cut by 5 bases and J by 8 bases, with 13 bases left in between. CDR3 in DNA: TGTGCCAGCAGTCGGGACTCTATGTATGAGCAGTTCTTC. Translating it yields CASSRDSMYEQFF.

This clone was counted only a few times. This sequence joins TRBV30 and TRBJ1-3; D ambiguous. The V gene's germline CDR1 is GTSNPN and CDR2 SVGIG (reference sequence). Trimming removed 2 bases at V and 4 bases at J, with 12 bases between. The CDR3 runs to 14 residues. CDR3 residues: CAWSTGASGNTIYF. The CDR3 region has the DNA TGTGCCTGGAGTACGGGAGCGTCGGGAAACACCATATATTTT.

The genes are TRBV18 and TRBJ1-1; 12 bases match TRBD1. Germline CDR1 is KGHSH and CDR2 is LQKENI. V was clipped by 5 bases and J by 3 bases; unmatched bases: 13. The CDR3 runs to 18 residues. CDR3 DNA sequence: TGTGCCAGCTCATTAACGCCCGGGACAGGGGGCGAGCACACTGAAGCTTTCTTT. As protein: CASSLTPGTGGEHTEAFF. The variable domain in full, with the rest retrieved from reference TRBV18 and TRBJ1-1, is NAGVMQNPRHLVRRRGQEARLRCSPMKGHSHVYWYRQLPEEGLKFMVYLQKENIIDESGMPKERFSAEFPKEGPSILRIQQVVRGDSAAYFCASSLTPGTGGEHTEAFFGQGTRLTVV.

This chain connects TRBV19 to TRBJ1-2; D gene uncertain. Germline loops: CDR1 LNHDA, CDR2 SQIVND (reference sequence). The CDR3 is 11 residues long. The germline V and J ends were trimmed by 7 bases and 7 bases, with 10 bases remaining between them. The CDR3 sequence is CASKSEGGYTF. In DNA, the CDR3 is TGTGCCAGTAAGTCGGAGGGTGGCTACACCTTC.

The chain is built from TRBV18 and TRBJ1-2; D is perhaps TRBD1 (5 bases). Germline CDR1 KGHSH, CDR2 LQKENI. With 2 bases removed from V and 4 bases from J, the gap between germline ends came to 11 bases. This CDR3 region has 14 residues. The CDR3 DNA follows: TGTGCCAGCTCACCATCTGGGGCCCTCTATGGCTACACCTTC. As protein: CASSPSGALYGYTF. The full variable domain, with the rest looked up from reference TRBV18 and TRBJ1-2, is NAGVMQNPRHLVRRRGQEARLRCSPMKGHSHVYWYRQLPEEGLKFMVYLQKENIIDESGMPKERFSAEFPKEGPSILRIQQVVRGDSAAYFCASSPSGALYGYTFGSGTRLTVV.

The CDR3 region is CSVEGNTEAFF. The DNA for the CDR3 is TGCAGCGTTGAGGGCAACACTGAAGCTTTCTTT. The J gene is TRBJ1-1, the V gene TRBV29-1, with D uncertain. The V end was cut by 3 bases, the J end by 2 bases, with 4 bases between. CDR1 and CDR2 (germline): SQVTM, ANQGSEA. The CDR3 runs 11 residues.

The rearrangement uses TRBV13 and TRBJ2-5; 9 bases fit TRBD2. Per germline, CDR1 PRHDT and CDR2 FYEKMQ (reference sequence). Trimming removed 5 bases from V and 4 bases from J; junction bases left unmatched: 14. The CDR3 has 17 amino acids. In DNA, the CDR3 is TGTGCCAGCAGCCCGCCCCTAGCGGGATTTGGCTTAGAGACCCAGTACTTC. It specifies CASSPPLAGFGLETQYF. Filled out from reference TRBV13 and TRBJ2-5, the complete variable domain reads AAGVIQSPRHLIKEKRETATLKCYPIPRHDTVYWYQQGPGQDPQFLISFYEKMQSDKGSIPDRFSAQQFSDYHSELNMSSLELGDSALYFCASSPPLAGFGLETQYFGPGTRLLVL.

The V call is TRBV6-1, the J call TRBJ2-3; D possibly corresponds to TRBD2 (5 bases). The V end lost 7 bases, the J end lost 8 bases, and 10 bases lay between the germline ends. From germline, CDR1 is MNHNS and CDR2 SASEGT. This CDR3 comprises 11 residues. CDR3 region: CASMGVSTQYF. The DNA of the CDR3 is TGTGCCAGCATGGGAGTATCTACGCAGTATTTT.

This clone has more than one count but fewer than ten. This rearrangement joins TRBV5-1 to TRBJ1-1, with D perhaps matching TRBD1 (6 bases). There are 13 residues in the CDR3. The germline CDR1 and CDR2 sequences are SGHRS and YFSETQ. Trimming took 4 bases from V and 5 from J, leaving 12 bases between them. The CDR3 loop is CASSPQGGTEAFF. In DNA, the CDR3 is TGCGCCAGCAGCCCACAGGGTGGTACTGAAGCTTTCTTT.

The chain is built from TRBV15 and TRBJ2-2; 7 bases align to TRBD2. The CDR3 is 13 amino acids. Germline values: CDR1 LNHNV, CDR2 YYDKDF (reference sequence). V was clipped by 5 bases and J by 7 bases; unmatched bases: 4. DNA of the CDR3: TGTGCCACCAGCGGGGGGGTCCGCGGGGAGCTGTTTTTT. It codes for CATSGGVRGELFF.

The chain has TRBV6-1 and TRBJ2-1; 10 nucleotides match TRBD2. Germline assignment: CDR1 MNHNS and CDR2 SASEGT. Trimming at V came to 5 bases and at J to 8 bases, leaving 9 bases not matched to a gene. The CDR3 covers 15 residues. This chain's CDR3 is CASSRIGTSDYEQFF. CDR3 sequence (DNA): TGTGCCAGCAGTAGGATCGGGACTAGCGACTATGAGCAGTTCTTC.